These T cell receptor beta chains were read from a single sample in a study of OX40 agonist ivuxolimab in advanced cancers. Profiled with immunoSEQ multiplex PCR; TCRdb holds only in-frame clones, not every one. The table has approximately 75,000 clones, 85% to 90% seen once. Material: CD4+ or CD8+ T cells sorted from blood, obtained in a trial of the OX40 agonist ivuxolimab. The receptors derive from an adult with an advanced solid tumor such as melanoma, head and neck, liver or kidney cancer. Each CDR3 is given with its conserved first and last residue. The D gene is left open where the match is weak. Clone sizes are given selectively: once, few, many, or a class where the clone is expanded.

CASRDRPYTDTQYF	TGCGCCAGCCGGGACAGGCCCTACACAGATACGCAGTATTTT	TRBV5-1	TRBJ2-3	NA	TRBD1
CASSQGGFGFYEQYF	TGTGCCAGCAGCCAAGGAGGGTTTGGGTTCTACGAGCAGTACTTC	TRBV14	TRBJ2-7	NA	NA
CASSSGQGHYGYTF	TGTGCCAGCAGCTCGGGACAGGGTCACTATGGCTACACCTTC	TRBV7-9	TRBJ1-2	NA	TRBD1
CAISDPDRDLWDEQFF	TGTGCCATCAGTGATCCCGACAGGGATCTTTGGGATGAGCAGTTCTTC	TRBV10-3	TRBJ2-1	NA	TRBD1
CASSPPPPGPFYEQYF	TGTGCCAGCAGTCCTCCCCCCCCGGGACCTTTCTACGAGCAGTACTTC	TRBV28	TRBJ2-7	NA	NA
CATSKTGLGSNEQFF	TGTGCCACCAGCAAGACGGGACTAGGGTCCAATGAGCAGTTCTTC	TRBV15	TRBJ2-1	NA	TRBD2
CASNPGGITHEQYF	TGCGCCAGCAACCCAGGGGGAATTACACACGAGCAGTACTTC	TRBV10-2	TRBJ2-7	NA	TRBD1
CASSEMGGYEQFF	TGTGCCAGCAGTGAAATGGGGGGCTATGAGCAGTTCTTC	TRBV6-1	TRBJ2-1	once	NA
CSVETGREITDTQYF	TGCAGCGTTGAAACGGGGAGGGAGATCACAGATACGCAGTATTTT	TRBV29-1	TRBJ2-3	NA	TRBD2
CASRATGNTEAFF	TGTGCCAGCAGAGCGACAGGAAACACTGAAGCTTTCTTT	TRBV28	TRBJ1-1	NA	NA
CASSYRLAGGPGELFF	TGTGCCAGCAGTTACCGACTAGCGGGGGGGCCCGGGGAGCTGTTTTTT	TRBV6-5	TRBJ2-2	once	TRBD2
CASTLTRGDTGELFF	TGTGCCAGCACCCTAACCAGGGGAGACACCGGGGAGCTGTTTTTT	TRBV7-9	TRBJ2-2	NA	NA
CASSLGRYTTYEQYF	TGTGCCAGCAGCTTAGGCCGATATACAACCTACGAGCAGTACTTC	TRBV7-2	TRBJ2-7	NA	NA
CASSLGAGFGELFF	TGTGCCAGCAGCTTAGGGGCAGGGTTTGGGGAGCTGTTTTTT	TRBV7-2	TRBJ2-2	NA	NA
CASRAQGQGTNEQYF	TGTGCCAGCAGAGCGCAGGGACAGGGGACGAACGAGCAGTACTTC	TRBV2	TRBJ2-7	NA	TRBD1
CASSLNGDTQYF	TGTGCCAGCAGTTTAAATGGGGATACGCAGTATTTT	TRBV28	TRBJ2-3	NA	NA
CASSPGTAREGYTF	TGCGCCAGCAGCCCTGGGACAGCGAGGGAGGGCTACACCTTC	TRBV27	TRBJ1-2	NA	TRBD1
CASSPRRTADTQYF	TGTGCCAGCAGCCCCCGGAGGACGGCAGATACGCAGTATTTT	TRBV4-2	TRBJ2-3	NA	NA
CASSRMDGYTF	TGTGCCAGCAGTAGGATGGATGGCTACACCTTC	TRBV6-1	TRBJ1-2	NA	NA
CASSELGGYTF	TGTGCCAGCAGTGAATTGGGAGGCTACACCTTC	TRBV25-1	TRBJ1-2	medium-sized	NA
CASSRQNTGELFF	TGTGCCAGCAGCCGACAGAACACCGGGGAGCTGTTTTTT	TRBV6-5	TRBJ2-2	NA	NA
CASSSAGSSYNEQFF	TGTGCCAGCTCATCGGCCGGGAGCTCCTACAATGAGCAGTTCTTC	TRBV18	TRBJ2-1	NA	NA
CASSLPDKVNQPQHF	TGTGCCAGCAGTTTACCGGACAAGGTAAATCAGCCCCAGCATTTT	TRBV28	TRBJ1-5	once	NA
CASTSGRDTGELFF	TGTGCCAGTACTAGCGGGAGGGACACCGGGGAGCTGTTTTTT	TRBV19	TRBJ2-2	NA	TRBD2
CASGPRREKLFF	TGTGCCAGCGGTCCGAGGCGGGAAAAACTGTTTTTT	TRBV6-1	TRBJ1-4	NA	NA
CSVDGTSGWETQYF	TGCAGCGTGGACGGGACTAGCGGGTGGGAGACCCAGTACTTC	TRBV29-1	TRBJ2-5	few	TRBD2
CASSRGPVTSGSNQPQHF	TGTGCCAGCAGTCGCGGCCCGGTAACGTCTGGAAGCAATCAGCCCCAGCATTTT	TRBV27	TRBJ1-5	NA	NA
CASSWTGDTEAFF	TGTGCCAGCAGCTGGACAGGGGACACTGAAGCTTTCTTT	TRBV5-8	TRBJ1-1	NA	TRBD1
CASSGRSTTNEKLFF	TGTGCCAGCAGTGGCAGAAGCACAACTAATGAAAAACTGTTTTTT	TRBV6-6	TRBJ1-4	NA	NA
CASSLSGPGSDIQYF	TGTGCCAGCAGCCTCTCGGGGCCAGGGTCGGACATTCAGTACTTC	TRBV11-3	TRBJ2-4	NA	NA
CASSFTGVAEGDNTEAFF	TGTGCCAGCAGCTTCACTGGTGTGGCAGAGGGGGACAACACTGAAGCTTTCTTT	TRBV5-8	TRBJ1-1	once	NA
CASSQLAGGAHQPQHF	TGTGCCAGCAGCCAGCTGGCCGGGGGCGCCCATCAGCCCCAGCATTTT	TRBV7-2	TRBJ1-5	NA	NA
CASSEGPDYGYTF	TGTGCCAGCAGTGAAGGGCCTGATTATGGCTACACCTTC	TRBV2	TRBJ1-2	NA	NA
CASSVRGGPTF	TGTGCCAGCAGTGTGCGGGGGGGTCCCACCTTC	TRBV28	TRBJ1-2	NA	NA
CASSGQGPYQYF	TGCGCCAGCAGTGGACAGGGGCCATACCAGTACTTC	TRBV5-1	TRBJ2-7	NA	TRBD1
CATSRDDQRSYEQYF	TGTGCCACCAGCAGAGATGACCAGCGTTCCTACGAGCAGTACTTC	TRBV15	TRBJ2-7	NA	NA